This T cell receptor (beta chain) is from a study of cytomegalovirus exposure and HLA in healthy donors. Study findings and constraints: The classifier reportedly diagnosed cytomegalovirus status with high specificity and sensitivity. One later analysis, an examination of the 120 or so validation repertoires, found that first-cohort TCR clusters tended to co-occur in them. A few chains tied to CMV proved CMV antigen-specific in vitro.

Germline CDR1 is MNHNS and CDR2 is SASEGT. The CDR3 is 17 amino acids. V lost 3 bases, J lost 3 bases, and 21 bases lay in between. Here immunoSEQ multiplex PCR was the method, and the copy in TCRdb shows in-frame clones only, minus some. The sample has 200,000 to 250,000 clones, less than 85% seen once; the top ten hold 4.5% to 6%. On this clone itself: Its antigen is unidentified.

J is TRBJ2-7 and V is TRBV6-1; the D call may be TRBD1 or TRBD2 (7 bases each). The receptor comes from a woman between 18 and 29 years old in good health and CMV-seronegative. Specimen: PBMCs. Written as DNA, the CDR3 is TGTGCCAGCAGTGATGAGCCCCCGGGGGGACAGTTCTACGAGCAGTACTTC. Translated: CASSDEPPGGQFYEQYF.